A single sample gave rise to the 25 T cell receptor beta chains below, sequenced in a study of blood T cell repertoires in COVID-19. Profiled with immunoSEQ multiplex PCR; TCRdb holds only in-frame clones, not every one. This sample has over 250,000 clones, with about 87% found just once. The source material was peripheral blood. All receptors come from a woman in her thirties or forties who had recovered from COVID-19.

This clone was observed a single time. The V gene is TRBV7-8, the J gene TRBJ1-1, with 10 bases aligning to TRBD1. This CDR3 comprises 14 residues. After removal of 5 bases from V and 13 bases from J, the junction contained 13 bases not matched to a gene. Germline assignment: CDR1 SGHVS and CDR2 FQNEAQ. The CDR3 sequence is CASSPRQGAQGYFF. For the CDR3, the DNA is TGTGCCAGCAGCCCCCGACAGGGGGCCCAGGGATATTTCTTT.

This chain joins TRBV12-5 and TRBJ1-1, with no clear D. This CDR3 contains 13 residues. Trimming shortened V by 3 bases and J by 1 base, and 6 bases separated the two germline ends. Germline V gene lookup returns CDR1 LGHNT and CDR2 FRNRAP. The CDR3 coding sequence is TGTGCTAGTGGTTTAGAGGCGAACACTGAAGCTTTCTTT. Translation: CASGLEANTEAFF.

V and J are TRBV4-1 and TRBJ1-6, with 10 bases that match TRBD1. CDR1 MGHRA and CDR2 YSYEKL come from the germline V gene. The CDR3 loop spans 17 amino acids. V shed 2 bases, J shed 7 bases, and the junction held 8 bases outside the gene matches. Here the CDR3 DNA reads TGCGCCAGCAGCCAACGGGACAGGGGAGCCCAGAATTCACCCCTCCACTTT. Translating gives CASSQRDRGAQNSPLHF.

The V call is TRBV7-9, the J call TRBJ1-2; TRBD1 matches 8 bases. The germline V gene has CDR1 SEHNR and CDR2 FQNEAQ (reference sequence). CDR3 length: 14 residues. V shed 1 base, J shed 10 bases, and the junction held 8 bases outside the gene matches. CDR3 nucleotide sequence: TGTGCCAGCAGCTTAGGACGGACAGGGTGGGACTACACCTTC. It encodes CASSLGRTGWDYTF.

This clone appeared a single time. The rearrangement joins TRBV6-5 to TRBJ1-2, with 8 bases that match TRBD1. The germline gives CDR1 MNHEY, CDR2 SVGAGI. J gave up 7 bases and V 0 bases, and 4 bases lay outside the gene matches. This CDR3 spans 14 amino acids. The CDR3 region is CASSYSQGAAGYTF. CDR3 sequence (DNA): TGTGCCAGCAGTTACTCTCAGGGGGCGGCTGGCTACACCTTC.

The chain recombines TRBV9 with TRBJ2-1; tentative D call: TRBD2 (6 bases). Germline V gene sequence: CDR1 SGDLS, CDR2 YYNGEE. V was trimmed by 1 base and J by 8 bases, leaving 13 bases between them. The CDR3 is 14 amino acids. The CDR3 bases are TGTGCCAGCAGCGTACTATCACTAGCCCATGAGCAGTTCTTC. It yields the protein CASSVLSLAHEQFF.

J is TRBJ1-1 and V is TRBV6-6; the D gene is possibly TRBD1 (6 bases). Germline CDR1 is MNHNY and CDR2 is SVGAGI (reference sequence). Between the trimmed V and J ends, which lost 5 bases and 1 base, there was a span of 14 bases. The CDR3 length is 15 residues. CDR3 residues: CASSSQSTGNTEAFF. CDR3 DNA: TGTGCCAGCAGTAGCCAATCGACAGGGAACACTGAAGCTTTCTTT.

This clone was counted once. The chain couples TRBV15 to TRBJ2-5; 12 nucleotides match TRBD2. This CDR3 region has 18 residues. The V and J ends lost 0 bases and 2 bases, in that order; junction bases with no gene match: 7. The germline V gene has CDR1 LNHNV and CDR2 YYDKDF (reference sequence). The CDR3 nucleotides are TGTGCCACCAGCAGAGACGGACTAGCGGGGATCACTCAAGAGACCCAGTACTTC. Protein: CATSRDGLAGITQETQYF.

The V gene is TRBV7-2, the J gene TRBJ2-2; 7 nucleotides align to TRBD1. The CDR3 length is 16 residues. J lost 1 base, V lost 5 bases, and 7 bases had no gene match. Germline CDR1 and CDR2: SGHTA and FQGNSA. The CDR3 region is CASSPRRGLNTGELFF. CDR3 sequence (DNA): TGTGCCAGCAGCCCAAGAAGGGGGCTGAACACCGGGGAGCTGTTTTTT.

The CDR3: CASSKRGSTDTQYF. The CDR3 DNA reads as TGTGCCAGTAGTAAGAGGGGGTCTACAGATACGCAGTATTTT. The rearrangement uses TRBV19 and TRBJ2-3, with D perhaps matching TRBD1 (6 bases). The CDR3 covers 14 residues. Germline CDR1 is LNHDA and CDR2 is SQIVND (reference sequence). Trimming removed 4 bases at V and 3 bases at J, with 11 bases between.

The CDR3 here is CASSALDSTMNTEAFF. CDR3 DNA: TGTGCCAGCAGCGCCCTGGACAGCACTATGAACACTGAAGCTTTCTTT. The chain uses TRBV27 and TRBJ1-1, with TRBD1 as a possible D gene (6 bases). The CDR3 consists of 16 residues. Trimming removed 6 bases at V and 0 bases at J, with 17 bases between. Germline V CDR1 and CDR2: MNHEY, SMNVEV (reference sequence).

J is TRBJ1-1 and V is TRBV2, with 7 bases identical to TRBD1. The V gene end was trimmed by 7 bases and the J gene end by 5 bases; junction bases not matched to a gene: 4. The CDR3 contains 12 residues. The germline gives CDR1 SNHLY, CDR2 FYNNEI. The CDR3 reads CASTLQGTEAFF. CDR3 coding DNA: TGTGCCAGCACTTTACAGGGGACTGAAGCTTTCTTT.

This chain connects TRBV28 to TRBJ2-1; a weak D match, TRBD2 (5 bases). With 6 bases removed from V and 10 bases from J, the gap between germline ends came to 19 bases. Germline V gene sequence: CDR1 MDHEN, CDR2 SYDVKM. The CDR3 consists of 14 residues. CDR3 residues: CASRPPVARGEQFF. The CDR3 bases are TGTGCCAGCAGACCTCCGGTGGCCCGGGGAGAGCAGTTCTTC.

This rearrangement joins TRBV18 to TRBJ1-4; D gene uncertain. The CDR3 runs to 14 residues. Trimming shortened V by 3 bases and J by 8 bases, and 13 bases separated the two germline ends. Germline lookup yields CDR1 KGHSH and CDR2 LQKENI. CDR3 protein: CASSPPSQWEKLFF. CDR3 sequence (DNA): TGTGCCAGCTCACCCCCGAGTCAATGGGAAAAACTGTTTTTT.

The chain combines TRBV27 with TRBJ1-4; possible D gene TRBD1, 5 bases. The CDR3 has 15 amino acids. The germline V gene encodes CDR1 MNHEY and CDR2 SMNVEV (reference sequence). V was shortened by 5 bases and J by 5 bases, with 15 bases between the two germline ends. Written as DNA, the CDR3 is TGTGCCAGCAGTCCTAATCCGGGGGTAAATGAAAAACTGTTTTTT. It is translated as CASSPNPGVNEKLFF.

The rearrangement joins TRBV18 to TRBJ1-2; possible D gene TRBD1, 5 bases. The CDR3 covers 15 residues. V lost 3 bases and J 4 bases, leaving 15 bases between the germline ends. Per germline, CDR1 KGHSH and CDR2 LQKENI. CDR3 protein: CASSPTGERIYGYTF. CDR3 DNA sequence: TGTGCCAGCTCACCCACAGGTGAAAGAATCTATGGCTACACCTTC.

This clone was seen a handful of times. This chain connects TRBV6-1 to TRBJ1-1, with D uncertain. The CDR3 has 14 amino acids. Per germline, CDR1 MNHNS and CDR2 SASEGT. V lost 3 bases and J 5 bases, leaving 13 bases between the germline ends. The CDR3 loop reads CASSEQWVGTEAFF. The CDR3 nucleotides are TGTGCCAGCAGTGAGCAGTGGGTCGGGACTGAAGCTTTCTTT.

The chain combines TRBV29-1 with TRBJ1-4; tentatively, D is TRBD1 (5 bases). V lost 2 bases and J 8 bases, leaving 12 bases between the germline ends. The CDR3 extends over 13 amino acids. Germline lookup yields CDR1 SQVTM and CDR2 ANQGSEA. CDR3 residues: CSVEPPGVEKLFF. As DNA, the CDR3 is TGCAGCGTTGAACCGCCGGGGGTAGAAAAACTGTTTTTT. Full variable domain (rest looked up from reference TRBV29-1 and TRBJ1-4): SAVISQKPSRDICQRGTSLTIQCQVDSQVTMMFWYRQQPGQSLTLIATANQGSEATYESGFVIDKFPISRPNLTFSTLTVSNMSPEDSSIYLCSVEPPGVEKLFFGSGTQLSVL.

The chain recombines TRBV10-3 with TRBJ2-3; TRBD1 aligns across 11 bases. V gave up 8 bases and J gave up 4 bases; unmatched junction bases: 8. The length of the CDR3 is 15 residues. Germline-derived CDR1 and CDR2 are ENHRY and SYGVKD. The DNA of the CDR3 is TGTGCCATCCCGCCGGGACAGGGGGAGCCAGATACGCAGTATTTT. It encodes CAIPPGQGEPDTQYF.

The chain employs TRBV6-4 and TRBJ1-1; D is perhaps TRBD1 (6 bases). Germline V CDR1 and CDR2: MRHNA, SNTAGT. The CDR3 length is 14 residues. The ends were cut back, 6 bases at V and 1 base at J, with 12 bases in the middle. The CDR3 is CASRTGTTNTEAFF. In nucleotides, the CDR3 is TGTGCCAGCAGAACCGGGACAACGAACACTGAAGCTTTCTTT.

The chain uses TRBV6-5 and TRBJ1-4; D gene ambiguous. V was cut by 2 bases and J by 6 bases, with 10 bases left in between. The CDR3 has 14 amino acids. CDR1 is MNHEY, CDR2 SVGAGI, per germline. The CDR3 reads CASSYGSSDEKLFF. The CDR3 DNA follows: TGTGCCAGCAGTTACGGGAGTTCGGATGAAAAACTGTTTTTT.

The chain uses TRBV9 and TRBJ2-2, with a possible D match to TRBD1 (5 bases). In germline, CDR1 is SGDLS, CDR2 YYNGEE. Trimming took 0 bases from V and 0 from J, leaving 12 bases between them. This CDR3 is 17 amino acids long. The CDR3, as DNA: TGTGCCAGCAGCGTAGCTGGGGCGGCGCCGAACACCGGGGAGCTGTTTTTT. As protein: CASSVAGAAPNTGELFF. The variable domain in full, completed from reference TRBV9 and TRBJ2-2, reads DSGVTQTPKHLITATGQRVTLRCSPRSGDLSVYWYQQSLDQGLQFLIQYYNGEERAKGNILERFSAQQFPDLHSELNLSSLELGDSALYFCASSVAGAAPNTGELFFGEGSRLTVL.

This chain links TRBV9 with TRBJ2-7, with a weak D call TRBD2 (6 bases). This CDR3 spans 13 amino acids. Germline CDR1 SGDLS, CDR2 YYNGEE. Trimming cost V 3 bases and J 5 bases, with 12 bases left between them. CDR3: CASSARTGDEQYF. CDR3 sequence (DNA): TGTGCCAGCAGCGCCCGGACGGGGGACGAGCAGTACTTC.

The V call is TRBV7-2, the J call TRBJ1-5, with no clear D. V lost 2 bases to trimming and J lost 10 bases, with 12 bases between them. Germline lookup yields CDR1 SGHTA and CDR2 FQGNSA. The CDR3 covers 13 residues. The CDR3 nucleotides read TGTGCCAGCAGCTTAAGCCTGCCCCAACCCCAGCATTTT. Protein sequence: CASSLSLPQPQHF.

This chain connects TRBV2 to TRBJ2-6, with D perhaps matching TRBD1 (5 bases). Germline lookup yields CDR1 SNHLY and CDR2 FYNNEI. This CDR3 is 15 amino acids long. Trimming left V 6 bases short and J 3 bases short, with 12 bases between. The CDR3 loop is CASRPDSGGANVLTF. CDR3 nucleotide sequence: TGTGCCAGCAGGCCCGACAGTGGTGGGGCCAACGTCCTGACTTTC. The whole variable domain, remainder taken from reference TRBV2 and TRBJ2-6, is EPEVTQTPSHQVTQMGQEVILRCVPISNHLYFYWYRQILGQKVEFLVSFYNNEISEKSEIFDDQFSVERPDGSNFTLKIRSTKLEDSAMYFCASRPDSGGANVLTFGAGSRLTVL.